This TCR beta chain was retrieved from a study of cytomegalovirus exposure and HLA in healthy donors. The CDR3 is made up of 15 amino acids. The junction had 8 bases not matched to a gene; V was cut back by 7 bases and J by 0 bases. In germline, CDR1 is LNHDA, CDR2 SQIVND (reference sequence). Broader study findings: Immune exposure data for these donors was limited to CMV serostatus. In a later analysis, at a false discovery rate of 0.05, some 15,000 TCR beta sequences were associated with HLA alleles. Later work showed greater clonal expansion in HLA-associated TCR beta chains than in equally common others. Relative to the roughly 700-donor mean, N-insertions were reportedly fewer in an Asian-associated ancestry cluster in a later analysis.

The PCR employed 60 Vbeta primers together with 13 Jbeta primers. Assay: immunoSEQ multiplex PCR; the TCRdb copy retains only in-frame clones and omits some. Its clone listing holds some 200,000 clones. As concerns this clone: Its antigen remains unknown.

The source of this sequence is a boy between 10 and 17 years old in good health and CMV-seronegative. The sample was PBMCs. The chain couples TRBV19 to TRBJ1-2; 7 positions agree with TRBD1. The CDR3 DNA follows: TGTGCCAGTACCCCGGGACAGAATCCTAACTATGGCTACACCTTC. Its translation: CASTPGQNPNYGYTF.